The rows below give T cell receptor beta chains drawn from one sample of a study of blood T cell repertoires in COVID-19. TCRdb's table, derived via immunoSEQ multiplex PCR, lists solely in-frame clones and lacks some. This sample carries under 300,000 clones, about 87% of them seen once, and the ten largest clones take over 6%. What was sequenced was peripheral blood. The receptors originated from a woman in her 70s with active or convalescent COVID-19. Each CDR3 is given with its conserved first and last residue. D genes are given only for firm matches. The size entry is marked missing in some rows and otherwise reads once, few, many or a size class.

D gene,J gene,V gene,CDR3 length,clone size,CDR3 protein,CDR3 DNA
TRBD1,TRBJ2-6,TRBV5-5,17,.,CASSYRGSFSGANVLTF,TGTGCCAGCAGCTACAGGGGGAGTTTCTCTGGGGCCAACGTCCTGACTTTC
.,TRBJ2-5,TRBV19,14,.,CATDPGGGPKTQYF,TGTGCCACCGATCCTGGGGGGGGCCCCAAGACCCAGTACTTC
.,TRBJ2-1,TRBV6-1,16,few,CASSEAVGQGGDEQFF,TGTGCCAGCAGTGAAGCGGTTGGGCAGGGAGGAGATGAGCAGTTCTTC
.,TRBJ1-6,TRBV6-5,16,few,CASSYFVGGANSPLHF,TGTGCCAGCAGTTACTTCGTAGGAGGGGCTAATTCACCCCTCCACTTT
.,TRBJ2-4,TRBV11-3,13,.,CASSLDRAHIQYF,TGTGCCAGCAGCTTAGACAGGGCCCACATTCAGTACTTC
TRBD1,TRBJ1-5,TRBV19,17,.,CASSEKPTGRRNQPQHF,TGTGCCAGTAGTGAGAAACCGACAGGGCGCCGCAATCAGCCCCAGCATTTT
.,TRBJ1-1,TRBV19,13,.,CASSLKLNTEAFF,TGTGCCAGTAGTTTAAAGCTGAACACTGAAGCTTTCTTT
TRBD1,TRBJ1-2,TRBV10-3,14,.,CAITRTGSLSGYTF,TGTGCCATCACCAGGACAGGGTCCTTGTCTGGCTACACCTTC
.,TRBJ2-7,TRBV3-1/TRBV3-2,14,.,CASSQDGETREQYF,TGTGCCAGCAGCCAAGATGGGGAGACCAGGGAGCAGTACTTC
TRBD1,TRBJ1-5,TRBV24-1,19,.,CATSDSQQGIRSINQPQHF,TGTGCCACCAGTGATAGCCAACAGGGGATCCGCTCGATTAATCAGCCCCAGCATTTT
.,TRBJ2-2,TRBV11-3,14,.,CASSPSGAPRKLFF,TGTGCCAGCAGCCCTAGTGGGGCTCCGCGGAAGCTGTTTTTT
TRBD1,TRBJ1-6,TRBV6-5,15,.,CASSFFGTGNSPLHF,TGTGCCAGCAGCTTCTTCGGGACAGGGAATTCACCCCTCCACTTT
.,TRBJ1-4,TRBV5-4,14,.,CASSTDATNEKLFF,TGTGCCAGCAGCACAGACGCAACTAATGAAAAACTGTTTTTT
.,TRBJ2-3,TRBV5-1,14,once,CATTSGVPTDTQYF,TGCGCCACCACTTCGGGGGTCCCCACAGATACGCAGTATTTT
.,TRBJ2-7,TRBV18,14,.,CASSLQDQTYEQYF,TGTGCCAGCTCCCTACAGGACCAAACCTACGAGCAGTACTTC
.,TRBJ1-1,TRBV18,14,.,CASSQDGGHTEAFF,TGTGCCAGCTCCCAAGACGGCGGGCACACTGAAGCTTTCTTT
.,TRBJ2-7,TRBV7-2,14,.,CASSLQGPPYEQYF,TGTGCCAGCAGCCTCCAGGGCCCTCCCTACGAGCAGTACTTC
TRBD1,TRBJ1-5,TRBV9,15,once,CASSVTGTGDQPQHF,TGTGCCAGCAGCGTCACCGGGACAGGGGATCAGCCCCAGCATTTT
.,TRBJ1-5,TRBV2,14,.,CASRYRDTNQPQHF,TGTGCCAGCAGGTACAGGGATACCAATCAGCCCCAGCATTTT
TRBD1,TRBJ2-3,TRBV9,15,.,CASDVGTGRTDTQYF,TGTGCCAGCGATGTCGGGACAGGGAGGACGGATACGCAGTATTTT
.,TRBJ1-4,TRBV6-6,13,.,CASSYTTNEKLFF,TGTGCCAGCAGTTATACAACTAATGAAAAACTGTTTTTT
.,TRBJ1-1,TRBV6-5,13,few,CASNLQGRTEAFF,TGTGCCAGCAACCTACAGGGTCGCACTGAAGCTTTCTTT
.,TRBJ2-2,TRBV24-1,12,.,CATNDSPGELFF,TGTGCCACCAACGACAGCCCCGGGGAGCTGTTTTTT
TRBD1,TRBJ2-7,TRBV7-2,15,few,CASRNHATGRNEQYF,TGTGCCAGCAGAAATCATGCGACAGGGAGAAACGAGCAGTACTTC
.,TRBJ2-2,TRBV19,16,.,CASSIDGTYTAGELFF,TGTGCCAGTAGTATAGATGGGACTTATACAGCCGGGGAGCTGTTTTTT
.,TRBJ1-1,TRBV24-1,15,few,CATSDSTGFNTEAFF,TGTGCCACCAGTGATTCAACAGGTTTCAACACTGAAGCTTTCTTT
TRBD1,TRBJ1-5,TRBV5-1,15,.,CASSLDPGTGQPQHF,TGCGCCAGCAGCTTGGACCCCGGGACAGGTCAGCCCCAGCATTTT
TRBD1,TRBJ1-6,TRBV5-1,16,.,CASSLERTGGNSPLHF,TGCGCCAGCAGCTTGGAGAGGACAGGGGGTAATTCACCCCTCCACTTT
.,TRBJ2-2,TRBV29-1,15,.,CSVRTIAGVTGELFF,TGCAGCGTAAGAACTATAGCAGGGGTCACCGGGGAGCTGTTTTTT
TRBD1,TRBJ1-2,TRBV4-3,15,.,CASSQVGQGLGGYTF,TGCGCCAGCAGCCAAGTTGGACAGGGGCTGGGCGGCTACACCTTC
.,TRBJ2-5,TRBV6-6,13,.,CASSYRGIETQYF,TGTGCCAGCAGTTACAGGGGGATAGAGACCCAGTACTTC
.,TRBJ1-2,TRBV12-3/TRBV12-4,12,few,CASSLAGSGYTF,TGTGCCAGCAGCTTGGCCGGGTCTGGCTACACCTTC
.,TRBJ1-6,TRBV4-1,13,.,CASSYDRNSPLHF,TGCGCCAGCAGCTACGACAGGAATTCACCCCTCCACTTT
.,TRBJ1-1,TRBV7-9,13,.,CASNPEVNTEAFF,TGTGCCAGCAACCCCGAGGTGAACACTGAAGCTTTCTTT
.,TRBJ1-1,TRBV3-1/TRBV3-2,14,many,CASSSRPVNTEAFF,TGTGCCAGCAGCTCCCGCCCAGTGAACACTGAAGCTTTCTTT
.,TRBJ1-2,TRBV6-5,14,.,CASSSLTGKYGYTF,TGTGCCAGCAGTTCCCTGACAGGAAAGTATGGCTACACCTTC
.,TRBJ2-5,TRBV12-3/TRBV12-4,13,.,CASSQGVGETQYF,TGTGCCAGCAGTCAAGGGGTTGGGGAGACCCAGTACTTC
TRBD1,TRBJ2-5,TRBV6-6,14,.,CASSRDRVQETQYF,TGTGCCAGCAGTCGGGACAGAGTACAAGAGACCCAGTACTTC
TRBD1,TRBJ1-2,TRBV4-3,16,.,CASSQVWDSRNYGYTF,TGCGCCAGCAGCCAAGTTTGGGACAGCCGAAACTATGGCTACACCTTC
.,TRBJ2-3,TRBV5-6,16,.,CASSLAGDPRSDTQYF,TGTGCCAGCAGCTTGGCCGGAGACCCTCGGTCGGATACGCAGTATTTT
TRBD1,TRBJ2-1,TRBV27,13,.,CASTTGTGNEQFF,TGTGCCAGCACCACCGGGACAGGGAATGAGCAGTTCTTC
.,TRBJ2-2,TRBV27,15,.,CASTMDTLFTGELFF,TGTGCCAGCACCATGGACACCTTGTTTACCGGGGAGCTGTTTTTT
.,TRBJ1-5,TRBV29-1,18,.,CSVVGRTGVDGENQPQHF,TGCAGCGTTGTAGGCCGGACGGGGGTAGACGGAGAGAATCAGCCCCAGCATTTT
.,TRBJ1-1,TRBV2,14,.,CASRALGAPPPAFF,TGTGCCAGCAGGGCTCTGGGGGCCCCGCCTCCGGCTTTCTTT
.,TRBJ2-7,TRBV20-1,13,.,CSASHKNSYEQYF,TGCAGTGCTAGTCACAAGAACTCCTACGAGCAGTACTTC
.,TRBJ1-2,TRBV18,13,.,CASSPPKGYGYTF,TGTGCCAGCTCACCACCGAAGGGGTATGGCTACACCTTC
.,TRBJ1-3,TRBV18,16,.,CASSPKEGRSGNTIYF,TGTGCCAGCTCACCGAAGGAGGGTCGCTCTGGAAACACCATATATTTT
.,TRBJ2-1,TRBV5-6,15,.,CASSWGGLAGNEQFF,TGTGCCAGCAGCTGGGGGGGCCTGGCAGGAAATGAGCAGTTCTTC
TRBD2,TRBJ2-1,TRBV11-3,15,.,CASSFQSGGRVEQFF,TGTGCCAGCAGCTTCCAGAGCGGGGGGCGAGTTGAGCAGTTCTTC
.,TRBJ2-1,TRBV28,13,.,CASSPPEGNEQFF,TGTGCCAGCAGTCCTCCGGAGGGGAATGAGCAGTTCTTC
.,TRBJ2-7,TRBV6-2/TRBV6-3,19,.,CASSYVEETGPRRRDEQYF,TGTGCCAGCAGTTACGTGGAGGAGACAGGCCCGAGGAGGCGCGACGAGCAGTACTTC
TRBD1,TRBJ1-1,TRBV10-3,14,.,CAISQQGAVTEAFF,TGTGCCATCAGTCAACAGGGGGCAGTGACGGAAGCTTTCTTT
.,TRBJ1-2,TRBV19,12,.,CASWAPDYGYTF,TGTGCCAGTTGGGCCCCTGACTATGGCTACACCTTC
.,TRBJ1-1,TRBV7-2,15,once,CASSFGAQPNTEAFF,TGTGCCAGCAGCTTCGGTGCTCAACCGAACACTGAAGCTTTCTTT
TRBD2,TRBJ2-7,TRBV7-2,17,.,CASSLKLGLGPSYEQYF,TGTGCCAGCAGCCTTAAATTAGGACTAGGTCCCTCCTACGAGCAGTACTTC
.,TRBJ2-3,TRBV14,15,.,CASSQDGTRTDTQYF,TGTGCCAGCAGCCAAGATGGGACTCGCACAGATACGCAGTATTTT
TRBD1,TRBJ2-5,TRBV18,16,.,CASSPAGQGAGETQYF,TGTGCCAGCTCACCAGCGGGACAGGGGGCGGGAGAGACCCAGTACTTC
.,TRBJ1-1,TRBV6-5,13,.,CASSLQGGTEAFF,TGTGCCAGCAGTCTCCAGGGAGGCACTGAAGCTTTCTTT
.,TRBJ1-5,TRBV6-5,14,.,CASRPPGGNQPQHF,TGTGCCAGCAGGCCGCCGGGGGGCAATCAGCCCCAGCATTTT
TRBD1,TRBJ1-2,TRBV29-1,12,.,CSVEAGGYGYTF,TGCAGCGTTGAGGCAGGGGGATATGGCTACACCTTC